The TCR beta chain described here comes from a study of T cell repertoires in cytomegalovirus infection. This CDR3 has 16 amino acids. The germline V gene encodes CDR1 MNHGY and CDR2 SAAAGT. Notes on this clonotype: The antigen remains undetermined. Germline and junction disagree at one end, which may indicate a read error.

MiXCR, run by TCRdb on the reads, gives a single entry per CDR3 protein. Of about 920,000 distinct CDR3 sequences listed, approximately 31% are singletons. This clonotype originated in a human donor in good health (CMV status not recorded). Some clones in this sample may be carry-over from other donors' samples. The chain has TRBV6-8 and TRBJ1-2, with TRBD1 matching over 10 bases. The sequences come from cultured CD8+ T cells from PBMCs, collected from culture after CMV antigen stimulation. As DNA, the CDR3 is TGTGCCAACAGTTACTCTAGGACAGGGGGAGGGGATGGCTACACCTTC. It is translated as CANSYSRTGGGDGYTF.